This T cell receptor beta chain was recorded in a study of blood T cell repertoires in COVID-19. The overall study: Sample material is recorded as cDNA or gDNA derived from T cells, B-cell-depleted T cells, or PBMCs.

TCRdb's table, derived via immunoSEQ multiplex PCR, lists solely in-frame clones and lacks some. This sample has about 58,000 clones, with around 81% found just once. Germline values: CDR1 MRHNA, CDR2 SNTAGT. The CDR3 covers 13 residues. V was shortened by 5 bases and J by 0 bases, with 5 bases between the two germline ends. The material sequenced was peripheral blood. The sequence was obtained from a man older than 75 with COVID-19, enrolled during active disease. The chain uses TRBV6-4 and TRBJ1-5, with D unclear. The CDR3 loop is CASSSNSNQPQHF. The DNA for the CDR3 is TGTGCCAGCAGTTCCAATAGCAATCAGCCCCAGCATTTT.